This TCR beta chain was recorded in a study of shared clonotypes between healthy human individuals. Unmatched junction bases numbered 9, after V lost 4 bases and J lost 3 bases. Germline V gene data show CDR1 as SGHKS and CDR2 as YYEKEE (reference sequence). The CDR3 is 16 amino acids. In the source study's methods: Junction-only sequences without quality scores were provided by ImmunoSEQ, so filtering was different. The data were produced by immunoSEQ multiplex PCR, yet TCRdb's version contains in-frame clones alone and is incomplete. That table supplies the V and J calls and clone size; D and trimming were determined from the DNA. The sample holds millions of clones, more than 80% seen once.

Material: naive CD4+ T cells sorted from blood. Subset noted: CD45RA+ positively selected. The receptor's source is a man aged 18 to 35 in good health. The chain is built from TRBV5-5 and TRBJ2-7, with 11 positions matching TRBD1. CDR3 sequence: CASSLDGQGAVYEQYF. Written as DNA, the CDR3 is TGTGCCAGCAGCCTCGATGGACAGGGGGCAGTCTACGAGCAGTACTTC.